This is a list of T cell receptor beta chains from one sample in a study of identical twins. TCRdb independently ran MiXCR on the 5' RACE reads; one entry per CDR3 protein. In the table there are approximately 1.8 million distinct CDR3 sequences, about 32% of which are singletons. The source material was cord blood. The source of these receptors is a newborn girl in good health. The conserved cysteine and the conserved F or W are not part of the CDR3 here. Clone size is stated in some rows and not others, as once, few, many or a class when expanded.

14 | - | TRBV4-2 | ASSQASGVRNSPLH
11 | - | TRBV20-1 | SARAGAGEKLF
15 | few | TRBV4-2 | ASSQDPGLAAYNEQY
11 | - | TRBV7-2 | ASSFRGNEELF
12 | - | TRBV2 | ASTGQGFGQPQH
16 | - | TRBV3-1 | ASSQDWDRGPHTDTQY
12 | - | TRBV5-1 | ASVGASSTDTQY
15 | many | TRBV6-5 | ASSYSTGIGGNNEQF
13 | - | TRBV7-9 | ASSPSPSVQETQY
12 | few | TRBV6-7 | ASSYSQGGKPQH
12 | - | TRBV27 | ASSLSNRGDTQY
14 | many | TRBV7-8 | ASSLTTPIGFYEQY
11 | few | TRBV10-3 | AIRTGLRETQY
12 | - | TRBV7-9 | ASSQSLTHYGYT